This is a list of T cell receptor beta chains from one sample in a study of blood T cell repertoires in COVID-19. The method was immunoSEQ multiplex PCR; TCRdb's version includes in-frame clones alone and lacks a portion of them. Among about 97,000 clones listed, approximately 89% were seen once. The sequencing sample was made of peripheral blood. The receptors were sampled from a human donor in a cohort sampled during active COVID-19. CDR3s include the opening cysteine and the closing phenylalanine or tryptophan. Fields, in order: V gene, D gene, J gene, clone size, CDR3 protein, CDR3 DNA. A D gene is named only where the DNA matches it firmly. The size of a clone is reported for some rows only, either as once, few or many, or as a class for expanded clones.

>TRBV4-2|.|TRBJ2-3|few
CASSQEGTSTDTQYF
TGTGCCAGCAGCCAAGAGGGGACTAGCACAGATACGCAGTATTTT
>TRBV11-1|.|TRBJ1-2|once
CASSSAGQSGYGYTF
TGTGCCAGCAGCTCCGCCGGACAGTCTGGCTATGGCTACACCTTC
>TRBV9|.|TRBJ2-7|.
CASSVGPSYEQYF
TGTGCCAGCAGCGTGGGCCCATCCTACGAGCAGTACTTC
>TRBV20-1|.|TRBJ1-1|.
CSASSPSGGDWTEAFF
TGCAGTGCTAGTTCTCCGTCGGGAGGGGACTGGACTGAAGCTTTCTTT
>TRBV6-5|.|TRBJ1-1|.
CASSTAPRTEAFF
TGTGCCAGCAGTACCGCCCCTCGGACTGAAGCTTTCTTT
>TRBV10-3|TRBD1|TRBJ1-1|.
CAIRTMTGDTEAFF
TGTGCCATCAGAACTATGACAGGGGACACTGAAGCTTTCTTT
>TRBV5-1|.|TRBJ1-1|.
CASGGDTMNTEAFF
TGCGCCAGCGGGGGGGACACCATGAACACTGAAGCTTTCTTT
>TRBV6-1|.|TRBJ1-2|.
CASSEGQNYGYTF
TGTGCCAGCAGTGAAGGACAGAACTATGGCTACACCTTC
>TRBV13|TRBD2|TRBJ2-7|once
CASSPGLAGAYEQYF
TGTGCCAGCAGCCCCGGACTAGCGGGAGCCTACGAGCAGTACTTC
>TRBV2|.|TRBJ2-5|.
CASSVRRGLYQETQYF
TGTGCCAGCAGTGTACGTCGCGGACTGTACCAAGAGACCCAGTACTTC
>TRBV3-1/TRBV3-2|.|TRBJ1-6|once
CASSPLGPDNSPLHF
TGTGCCAGCAGCCCGTTGGGCCCTGATAATTCACCCCTCCACTTT
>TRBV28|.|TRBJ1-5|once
CASSLQGMGNQPQHF
TGTGCCAGCAGTTTACAGGGAATGGGGAATCAGCCCCAGCATTTT
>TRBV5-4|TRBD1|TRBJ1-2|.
CASSGPGGEWDGYTF
TGTGCCAGCAGCGGTCCAGGGGGCGAGTGGGATGGCTACACCTTC
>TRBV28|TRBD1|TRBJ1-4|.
CASSWTNRGNEKLFF
TGTGCCAGCAGCTGGACCAACAGGGGAAATGAAAAACTGTTTTTT
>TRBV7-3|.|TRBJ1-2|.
CASSFAGAEGSGYTF
TGTGCCAGCAGCTTTGCCGGAGCGGAGGGTTCGGGCTACACCTTC
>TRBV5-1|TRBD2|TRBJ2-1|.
CASSLSSGRGNEQFF
TGCGCCAGCAGCTTGTCTAGCGGGAGAGGGAATGAGCAGTTCTTC
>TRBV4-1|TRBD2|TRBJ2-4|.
CASSQFPALAGGKLAKNIQYF
TGCGCCAGCAGCCAATTCCCGGCGCTAGCGGGAGGGAAGCTAGCCAAAAACATTCAGTACTTC
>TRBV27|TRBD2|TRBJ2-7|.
CASSPGLASEQYF
TGTGCCAGCAGTCCGGGACTAGCATCGGAGCAGTACTTC